The rows below give T cell receptor beta chains drawn from one sample of a study of blood T cell repertoires in COVID-19. Sequencing used immunoSEQ multiplex PCR; TCRdb keeps in-frame clones, though not all of them. The sample contains under 350,000 clones, around 85% of which appear only once. The sequenced sample consisted of PBMCs or T cells enriched from blood (not recorded which). These receptors all come from a woman aged 40 to 50 with acute COVID-19. Each CDR3 is given with its conserved first and last residue. D genes are given only for firm matches. Clone size, where shown, is once, few, many, or a class for clones that have expanded.

j_call d_call v_call clone_size cdr3_aa cdr3_nt
TRBJ1-2 NA TRBV9 NA CASGQNYGYTF TGTGCCAGCGGACAGAACTATGGCTACACCTTC
TRBJ2-7 TRBD2 TRBV5-1 NA CASSLQTSAYEQYF TGCGCCAGCAGCCTACAGACTAGCGCCTACGAGCAGTACTTC
TRBJ2-7 TRBD2 TRBV20-1 NA CSASPSGNEQYF TGCAGTGCTAGTCCTAGCGGGAATGAGCAGTACTTC
TRBJ1-6 NA TRBV2 once CASRKLTENNSPLHF TGTGCCAGCAGGAAACTGACAGAAAATAATTCACCCCTCCACTTT
TRBJ1-2 NA TRBV6-2/TRBV6-3 once CASSSGEYYGYTF TGTGCCAGCAGTTCAGGGGAGTACTATGGCTACACCTTC
TRBJ1-5 NA TRBV9 NA CASSQQSSNQPQHF TGTGCCAGCTCCCAACAGTCTAGCAATCAGCCCCAGCATTTT
TRBJ2-5 NA TRBV11-2 NA CASSLDLVGAETQYF TGTGCCAGCAGCTTAGATCTGGTGGGAGCAGAGACCCAGTACTTC
TRBJ1-1 NA TRBV7-2 NA CASSLEGTKNTEAFF TGTGCCAGCAGCTTAGAGGGGACAAAGAACACTGAAGCTTTCTTT
TRBJ1-1 NA TRBV7-2 NA CASSQPGGRQGTEAFF TGTGCCAGCAGCCAGCCTGGCGGAAGGCAAGGCACTGAAGCTTTCTTT
TRBJ2-3 TRBD2 TRBV7-4 NA CASSSSVDSGASTDTQYF TGTGCCAGCAGCTCGTCCGTGGATAGCGGGGCGAGCACAGATACGCAGTATTTT
TRBJ1-1 NA TRBV20-1 NA CSARYSLEAFF TGCAGTGCTAGGTACAGCCTTGAAGCTTTCTTT
TRBJ2-1 NA TRBV3-1/TRBV3-2 few CASSQYWYNEQFF TGTGCCAGCAGCCAATACTGGTACAATGAGCAGTTCTTC
TRBJ1-1 TRBD1 TRBV12-5 NA CASGPQGFTEAFF TGTGCTAGTGGTCCACAGGGGTTCACTGAAGCTTTCTTT
TRBJ2-4 TRBD2 TRBV6-6 once CASSYNLGRALPQAKNIQYF TGTGCCAGCAGCTACAACCTCGGGAGGGCCTTACCTCAAGCCAAAAACATTCAGTACTTC